Each of the 10 T cell receptor beta chains below was sequenced from the same sample in a study of blood T cell repertoires in COVID-19. The table came from immunoSEQ multiplex PCR; TCRdb's copy has only in-frame clones and leaves some out. The repertoire holds around 98,000 clones, with less than 85% as singletons. The specimen was peripheral blood. Receptors originate from a woman between 55 and 75 years old with acute or convalescent COVID-19.

V and J are TRBV6-5 and TRBJ1-4; 7 nucleotides align to TRBD1. The CDR3 runs 14 residues. CDR1 is MNHEY, CDR2 SVGAGI, per germline. V lost 4 bases and J lost 5; bases outside the gene matches: 4. CDR3 nucleotides: TGTGCCAGCAGTTTCGGGACAGCAAATGAAAAACTGTTTTTT. Translated: CASSFGTANEKLFF.

This clone appeared a single time. The chain recombines TRBV15 with TRBJ1-1, with 8 bases matching TRBD1. The germline V gene has CDR1 LNHNV and CDR2 YYDKDF (reference sequence). This CDR3 has 15 residues. Unmatched junction bases numbered 6, after V lost 5 bases and J lost 1 base. CDR3 residues: CATSPTGDSNTEAFF. The CDR3 nucleotides are TGTGCCACCAGCCCGACAGGGGATTCGAACACTGAAGCTTTCTTT.

The rearrangement joins TRBV30 to TRBJ2-3; D is perhaps TRBD1 (5 bases). The V end lost 0 bases, the J end lost 9 bases, and 13 bases lay between the germline ends. CDR1 and CDR2 (germline): GTSNPN, SVGIG (reference sequence). This CDR3 region has 13 residues. Here the CDR3 reads CAWSVSTGRTQYF. The CDR3 DNA is TGTGCCTGGAGTGTTAGTACAGGCCGAACGCAGTATTTT.

Written as DNA, the CDR3 is TGTGCCACCAGCAATGAGGGACAGAACACTGAAGCTTTCTTT. Amino acids: CATSNEGQNTEAFF. The V gene is TRBV15, the J gene TRBJ1-1; possibly TRBD1 for D (6 bases). V lost 4 bases and J 1 base, leaving 10 bases between the germline ends. The CDR3 is 14 amino acids. CDR1 LNHNV and CDR2 YYDKDF come from the germline V gene (reference sequence).

This clone was seen more than once but under ten times. This sequence joins TRBV28 and TRBJ1-6, with D possibly TRBD1 on 6 matching bases. The CDR3 has 14 residues. Germline CDR1 reads MDHEN; CDR2 reads SYDVKM. Trimming left V 4 bases short and J 7 bases short, with 11 bases between. This CDR3 is CASSSTGTNSPLHF. In DNA form, the CDR3 reads TGTGCCAGCAGTTCCACAGGGACAAATTCACCCCTCCACTTT.

The chain carries TRBV11-3 and TRBJ1-4; D is ambiguous. Trimming cost V 4 bases and J 10 bases, with 13 bases left between them. Germline V gene data show CDR1 as SGHNT and CDR2 as YENEEA. The CDR3 runs to 13 residues. CDR3 region: CASSSHREGKLFF. The CDR3 DNA sequence: TGTGCCAGCAGCTCTCACCGTGAGGGAAAACTGTTTTTT.

The rearrangement uses TRBV5-5 and TRBJ1-1; 8 nucleotides align to TRBD1. CDR1 SGHKS and CDR2 YYEKEE come from the germline V gene (reference sequence). J lost 11 bases, V lost 4 bases, and 13 bases had no gene match. CDR3 size: 14 residues. The CDR3 spells CASSDPGTGADAFF. The CDR3 DNA sequence: TGTGCCAGCAGCGACCCCGGGACAGGAGCCGATGCTTTCTTT.

This chain uses TRBV7-2 with TRBJ1-1; D not resolved. The CDR3 runs 14 residues. V lost 1 base and J lost 4, with 10 bases in between. Germline V gives CDR1 SGHTA, CDR2 FQGNSA. This CDR3 reads CASSLDPGGTEAFF. Written as DNA, the CDR3 is TGTGCCAGCAGCTTAGATCCGGGTGGCACTGAAGCTTTCTTT.

In DNA, the CDR3 is TGTGCCAGCATGAACAGGGCCGATGGCTACACCTTC. Amino acid sequence: CASMNRADGYTF. The chain combines TRBV25-1 with TRBJ1-2, with D maybe TRBD1 (6 bases). Germline V gene lookup returns CDR1 MGHDK and CDR2 SYGVNS. V was clipped by 7 bases and J by 6 bases, with 12 bases between them. This CDR3 region has 12 residues.

The rearrangement joins TRBV6-4 to TRBJ2-3; 8 bases are shared with TRBD2. Trimming took 1 base from V and 3 from J; bases not matched to a gene: 3. Germline V gives CDR1 MRHNA, CDR2 SNTAGT. The CDR3 covers 15 residues. The CDR3 nucleotides read TGTGCCAGCAGTGACTGTGGCGGGGGGACAGATACGCAGTATTTT. It codes for CASSDCGGGTDTQYF.